Reported below is one T cell receptor (beta chain). The antigen is not known. This specimen belongs to a study of T cell responses to AZD1222 COVID-19 vaccine. Study overall: Recipients boosted at about 4 weeks or about 12 weeks are pooled. Regarding the study as a whole: Close to half of spike-specific TCRs reportedly recognize unmutated variant regions. An increase in Spike-specific TCR breadth and depth was observed after two AZD1222 doses. Distributed over spike, vaccine-associated CD4 TCRs predominated at 160-218 and 743-854.

The V gene end was trimmed by 10 bases and the J gene end by 4 bases; junction bases not matched to a gene: 4. The CDR3 consists of 12 residues. Germline CDR1 reads MNHEY; CDR2 reads SVGAGI. Produced via immunoSEQ multiplex PCR; TCRdb's table is partial and in-frame only. Among over 80,000 clones listed, approximately 90% were seen once. The starting material was peripheral blood, obtained on day 0 of AZD1222 vaccination. The chain links TRBV6-5 to TRBJ1-3; TRBD1 aligns across 7 bases. The sequence came from an adult in good health. The CDR3 sequence is CATDRAGNTIYF. CDR3 nucleotides: TGTGCCACCGACAGGGCCGGAAACACCATATATTTT.